Below, 20 T cell receptor beta chains from the same sample are listed, as sequenced in a study of blood T cell repertoires in COVID-19. Generated by immunoSEQ multiplex PCR, the TCRdb table keeps only in-frame clones and is missing some. The sample includes some 240,000 clones, roughly 89% of them seen just once. Sample: peripheral blood. The receptor set was obtained from a woman aged 40 to 55 who had recovered from COVID-19.

This chain connects TRBV10-2 to TRBJ1-2, with a tentative D call TRBD1 (6 bases). CDR1 is WSHSY and CDR2 is SAAADI in the germline V gene. This CDR3 spans 15 amino acids. Trimming took off 2 bases at V and 1 base at J, with 11 bases between the two ends. The CDR3 spells CASSEQGPLNYGYTF. The CDR3 nucleotides read TGCGCCAGCAGTGAGCAGGGGCCTCTTAACTATGGCTACACCTTC.

The CDR3 bases are TGTGCCAGCAGCCCCGACGGTAGCGGGCCCTACGAGCAGTACTTC. Amino acids: CASSPDGSGPYEQYF. This chain links TRBV5-5 with TRBJ2-7; 7 bases are a match to TRBD2. Trimming cost V 4 bases and J 2 bases; bases outside gene matches: 9. This CDR3 has 15 amino acids. Germline loops: CDR1 SGHKS, CDR2 YYEKEE (reference sequence). The full variable domain, rest sourced from reference TRBV5-5 and TRBJ2-7, is DAGVTQSPTHLIKTRGQQVTLRCSPISGHKSVSWYQQVLGQGPQFIFQYYEKEERGRGNFPDRFSARQFPNYSSELNVNALLLGDSALYLCASSPDGSGPYEQYFGPGTRLTVT.

The chain has TRBV10-3 and TRBJ2-1; 11 nucleotides line up with TRBD1. The CDR3 spans 14 residues. The V and J ends lost 6 bases and 5 bases, in that order; junction bases with no gene match: 3. Germline assignment: CDR1 ENHRY and CDR2 SYGVKD. As DNA, the CDR3 is TGTGCCATCAGCCGGGACAGGGGGAACAATGAGCAGTTCTTC. It specifies CAISRDRGNNEQFF.

In this sample, this clone turned up once. Other DNA sequences in this specimen translate into the identical CDR3. The rearrangement joins TRBV29-1 to TRBJ1-2; D possibly corresponds to TRBD1 (5 bases). The CDR3 has 12 amino acids. Germline V CDR1 and CDR2: SQVTM, ANQGSEA. The V end was cut by 0 bases, the J end by 5 bases, with 7 bases between. The CDR3 region has the DNA TGCAGCGTTGAAGATAGGGGTTATGGCTACACCTTC. This sequence encodes CSVEDRGYGYTF.

The chain has TRBV7-9 and TRBJ2-2, with unresolved D. This CDR3 region has 13 residues. Germline loops: CDR1 SEHNR, CDR2 FQNEAQ (reference sequence). Trimming shortened V by 5 bases and J by 5 bases, and 9 bases separated the two germline ends. This CDR3 is CASSPQETGELFF. CDR3 nucleotides: TGTGCCAGCAGCCCTCAGGAAACCGGGGAGCTGTTTTTT.

This chain joins TRBV11-1 and TRBJ2-3; the D is unclear. CDR3 length equals 15 residues. Germline-derived CDR1 and CDR2 are SGHAT and FQDESV (reference sequence). V lost 6 bases to trimming and J lost 1 base, with 14 bases between them. The CDR3 loop reads CASSREDSRTDTQYF. CDR3 DNA sequence: TGTGCCAGCAGTCGAGAGGATTCCCGCACAGATACGCAGTATTTT.

This clone was observed a few times. The chain carries TRBV7-9 and TRBJ1-3; 10 bases agree with TRBD1. The CDR3 is 14 amino acids. The V gene's germline CDR1 is SEHNR and CDR2 FQNEAQ (reference sequence). V lost 4 bases, J lost 5 bases, and 2 bases stayed unmatched. The CDR3 loop is CASSWTGGRNTIYF. The CDR3 DNA reads as TGTGCCAGCAGCTGGACAGGGGGGAGAAACACCATATATTTT.

The chain combines TRBV14 with TRBJ1-3; TRBD1 aligns across 7 bases. The CDR3 extends over 15 amino acids. In germline, CDR1 is SGHDN, CDR2 FVKESK. V shed 4 bases and J 3 bases; nucleotides not matched to a gene: 6. This chain's CDR3 is CASSPWTGYGNTIYF. For the CDR3, the DNA is TGTGCCAGCAGCCCCTGGACAGGTTATGGAAACACCATATATTTT.

The chain recombines TRBV11-3 with TRBJ2-5; TRBD2 might be the D (6 bases). Germline V gene data show CDR1 as SGHNT and CDR2 as YENEEA. The ends were cut back, 5 bases at V and 4 bases at J, with 11 bases in the middle. CDR3 length: 13 amino acids. The CDR3 sequence: CASSIWRGETQYF. The CDR3, as DNA: TGTGCCAGCAGCATCTGGAGGGGAGAGACCCAGTACTTC. Looking up the rest from reference TRBV11-3 and TRBJ2-5 gives the full variable domain: EAGVVQSPRYKIIEKKQPVAFWCNPISGHNTLYWYLQNLGQGPELLIRYENEEAVDDSQLPKDRFSAERLKGVDSTLKIQPAELGDSAVYLCASSIWRGETQYFGPGTRLLVL.

The chain employs TRBV10-3 and TRBJ2-3, with D unclear. Germline lookup yields CDR1 ENHRY and CDR2 SYGVKD. Trimming stripped 3 bases from V and 2 bases from J, with 3 bases between. The CDR3 runs to 12 residues. CDR3 in DNA: TGTGCCATCAGTGACATCACAGATACGCAGTATTTT. Translation: CAISDITDTQYF.

The rearrangement links TRBV12-3 or TRBV12-4 to TRBJ2-7; tentatively, D is TRBD1 (5 bases). This CDR3 region has 11 residues. CDR3 in amino acids: CVQGLGDEQYV. CDR3 DNA: TGTGTTCAGGGATTAGGGGACGAGCAGTACGTC.

The V call is TRBV25-1, the J call TRBJ1-1; 9 bases match TRBD1. The CDR3 covers 15 residues. Per germline, CDR1 MGHDK and CDR2 SYGVNS. V lost 8 bases, J lost 0 bases, and 7 bases stayed unmatched. CDR3 region: CASVGQGMVNTEAFF. CDR3 nucleotides: TGTGCCAGCGTTGGACAGGGGATGGTGAACACTGAAGCTTTCTTT.

The V gene is TRBV9, the J gene TRBJ2-5, with 14 positions matching TRBD2. From germline, CDR1 is SGDLS and CDR2 YYNGEE. Trimming took 2 bases from V and 1 from J; bases not matched to a gene: 1. This CDR3 is 16 amino acids long. In nucleotides, the CDR3 is TGTGCCAGCAGCGTCGGGACTAGCGGGGGCCAAGAGACCCAGTACTTC. It translates to CASSVGTSGGQETQYF.

The chain has TRBV5-4 and TRBJ2-2; perhaps TRBD2 as D (6 bases). The ends were cut back, 5 bases at V and 6 bases at J, with 20 bases in the middle. The CDR3 is made up of 16 amino acids. Germline V lookup: CDR1 SGHNT, CDR2 YYREEE (reference sequence). CDR3 nucleotide sequence: TGTGCCAGCAGTAGGGGCGGGGCGACGGGGGCCGGGGAGCTGTTTTTT. It translates to CASSRGGATGAGELFF.

The rearrangement uses TRBV12-5 and TRBJ2-3, with 7 bases matching TRBD2. This CDR3 contains 13 residues. The V gene's germline CDR1 is LGHNT and CDR2 FRNRAP. J lost 5 bases, V lost 8 bases, and 7 bases had no gene match. Here the CDR3 reads CASKPSGVDTQYF. As DNA, the CDR3 is TGTGCTAGTAAGCCGAGCGGGGTAGATACGCAGTATTTT.

The V gene is TRBV11-1, the J gene TRBJ2-3; D not resolved. Trimming shortened V by 1 base and J by 0 bases, and 8 bases separated the two germline ends. This CDR3 region has 15 residues. Looked up from germline, CDR1 is SGHAT and CDR2 is FQDESV (reference sequence). The CDR3 region is CASSLGSLSTDTQYF. The CDR3 coding sequence is TGTGCCAGCAGCTTAGGAAGCCTGAGCACAGATACGCAGTATTTT.

V gene TRBV4-1 combines with J gene TRBJ1-1; D not resolved. Per germline, CDR1 MGHRA and CDR2 YSYEKL. There are 15 residues in the CDR3. Between the trimmed V and J ends, which lost 4 bases and 4 bases, there was a span of 16 bases. The CDR3 loop reads CASSPSGPGSTEAFF. The CDR3 coding sequence is TGCGCCAGCAGCCCGTCTGGGCCCGGGAGCACTGAAGCTTTCTTT.

This chain uses TRBV6-5 with TRBJ2-1; D ambiguous. The CDR3 contains 13 residues. Trimming shortened V by 8 bases and J by 9 bases, and 17 bases separated the two germline ends. Germline assignment: CDR1 MNHEY and CDR2 SVGAGI. The CDR3 coding sequence is TGTGCCAGCGGGCTTGTCGGTTGGGCTGAGCAGTTCTTC. Translated: CASGLVGWAEQFF.

The J gene is TRBJ2-2, the V gene TRBV6-5; 11 bases fit TRBD2. Unmatched junction bases numbered 4, after V lost 5 bases and J lost 5 bases. This CDR3 comprises 15 residues. Germline CDR1 and CDR2: MNHEY and SVGAGI. The CDR3 coding sequence is TGTGCCAGCAGTAAACTAGCGGGGGCTACCGGGGAGCTGTTTTTT. Its translation: CASSKLAGATGELFF.

This chain joins TRBV9 and TRBJ2-1; D is perhaps TRBD2 (5 bases). Germline V gene sequence: CDR1 SGDLS, CDR2 YYNGEE. Deletions cut 3 bases from V and 4 bases from J, with 11 bases between. CDR3 length: 14 residues. In nucleotides, the CDR3 is TGTGCCAGCAGCGCCCCACTAGGGTACAATGAGCAGTTCTTC. This sequence encodes CASSAPLGYNEQFF.